The entry below gives a single T cell receptor (beta chain) sequence along with its context. Method: immunoSEQ multiplex PCR; TCRdb's copy keeps in-frame clones and lacks some. The data hold about 2,500,000 clones, with about 92% observed a single time. Germline CDR1 PRHDT, CDR2 FYEKMQ (reference sequence). V lost 5 bases, J lost 1 base, and 13 bases lay in between. The CDR3 is made up of 15 amino acids. The data were taken from a study of shared clonotypes between healthy human individuals. The chain combines TRBV13 with TRBJ2-3; D may match TRBD1 or TRBD2 (6 bases each). The sequence derives from a man aged 18 to 35 in good health. The sequenced sample consisted of naive CD4+ T cells sorted from blood. Regarding subset: CD45RA+ positively selected. CDR3 sequence: CASSAEEGGTDTQYF. CDR3 in DNA: TGTGCCAGCAGCGCGGAGGAGGGGGGCACAGATACGCAGTATTTT.